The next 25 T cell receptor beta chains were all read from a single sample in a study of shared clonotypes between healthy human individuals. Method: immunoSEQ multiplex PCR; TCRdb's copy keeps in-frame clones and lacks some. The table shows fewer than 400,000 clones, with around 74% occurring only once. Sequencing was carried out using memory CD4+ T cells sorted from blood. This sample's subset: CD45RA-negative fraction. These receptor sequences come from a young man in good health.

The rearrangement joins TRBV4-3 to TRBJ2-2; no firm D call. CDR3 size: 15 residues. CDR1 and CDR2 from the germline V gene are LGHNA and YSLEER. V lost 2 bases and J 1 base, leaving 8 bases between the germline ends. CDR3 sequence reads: CASSQRTRNTGELFF. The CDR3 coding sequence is TGCGCCAGCAGCCAACGGACCCGGAACACCGGGGAGCTGTTTTTT.

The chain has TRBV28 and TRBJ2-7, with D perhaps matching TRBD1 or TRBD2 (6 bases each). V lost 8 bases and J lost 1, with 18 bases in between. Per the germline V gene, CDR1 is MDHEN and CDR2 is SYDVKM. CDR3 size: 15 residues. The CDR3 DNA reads TGTGCCAGCTCTACCCGCGGGACACTGTCCTACGAGCAGTACTTC. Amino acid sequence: CASSTRGTLSYEQYF.

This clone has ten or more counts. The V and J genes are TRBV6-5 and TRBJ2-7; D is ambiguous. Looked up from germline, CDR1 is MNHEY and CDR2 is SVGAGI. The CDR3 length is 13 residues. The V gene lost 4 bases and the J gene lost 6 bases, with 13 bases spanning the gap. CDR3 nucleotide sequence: TGTGCCAGCAGTTTCGATATCTCCGGCGAGCAGTACTTC. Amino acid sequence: CASSFDISGEQYF.

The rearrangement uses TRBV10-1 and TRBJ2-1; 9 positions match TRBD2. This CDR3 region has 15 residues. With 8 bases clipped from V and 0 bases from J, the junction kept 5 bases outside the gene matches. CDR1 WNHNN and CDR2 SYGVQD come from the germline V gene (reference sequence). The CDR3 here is CASPYSGSSYNEQFF. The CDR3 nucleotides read TGCGCCAGCCCATATAGCGGGAGCTCCTACAATGAGCAGTTCTTC.

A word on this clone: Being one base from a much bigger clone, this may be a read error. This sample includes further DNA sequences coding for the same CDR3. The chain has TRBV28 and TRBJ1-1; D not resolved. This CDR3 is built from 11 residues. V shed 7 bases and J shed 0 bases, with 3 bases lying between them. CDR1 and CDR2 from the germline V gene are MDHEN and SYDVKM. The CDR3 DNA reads TGTGCCAGCACCTTGAACACTGAAGCTTTCTTT. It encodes CASTLNTEAFF.

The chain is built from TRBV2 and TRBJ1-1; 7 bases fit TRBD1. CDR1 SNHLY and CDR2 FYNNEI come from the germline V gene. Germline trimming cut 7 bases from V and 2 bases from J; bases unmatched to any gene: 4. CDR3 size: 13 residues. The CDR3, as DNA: TGTGCCAGCAATGGGGACAGTAACACTGAAGCTTTCTTT. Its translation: CASNGDSNTEAFF.

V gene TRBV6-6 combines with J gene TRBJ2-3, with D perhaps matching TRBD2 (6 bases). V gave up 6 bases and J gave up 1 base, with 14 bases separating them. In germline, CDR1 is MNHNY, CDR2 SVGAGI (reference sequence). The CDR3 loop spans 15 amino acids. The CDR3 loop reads CASSPGTLGTDTQYF. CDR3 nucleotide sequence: TGTGCCAGCAGCCCCGGGACTCTTGGCACAGATACGCAGTATTTT.

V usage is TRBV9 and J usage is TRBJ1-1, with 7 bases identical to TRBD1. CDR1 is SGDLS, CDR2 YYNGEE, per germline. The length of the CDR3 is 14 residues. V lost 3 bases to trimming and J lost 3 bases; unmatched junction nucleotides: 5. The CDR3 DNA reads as TGTGCCAGCAGCGGGGGACAGAGGGACACTGAAGCTTTCTTT. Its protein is CASSGGQRDTEAFF.

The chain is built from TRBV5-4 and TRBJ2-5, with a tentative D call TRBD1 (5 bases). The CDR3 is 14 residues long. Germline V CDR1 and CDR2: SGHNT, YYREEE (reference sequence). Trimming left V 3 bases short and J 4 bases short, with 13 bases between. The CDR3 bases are TGTGCCAGCAGCTCCCCAGGGTCTGCAGAGACCCAGTACTTC. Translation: CASSSPGSAETQYF.

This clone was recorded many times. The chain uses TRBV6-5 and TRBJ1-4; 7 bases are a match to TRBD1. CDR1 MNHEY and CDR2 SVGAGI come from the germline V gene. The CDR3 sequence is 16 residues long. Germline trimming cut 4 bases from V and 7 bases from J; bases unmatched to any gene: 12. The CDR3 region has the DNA TGTGCCAGCAGTTCAGAGAACAGGGGAGTGGGTGAAAAACTGTTTTTT. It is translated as CASSSENRGVGEKLFF.

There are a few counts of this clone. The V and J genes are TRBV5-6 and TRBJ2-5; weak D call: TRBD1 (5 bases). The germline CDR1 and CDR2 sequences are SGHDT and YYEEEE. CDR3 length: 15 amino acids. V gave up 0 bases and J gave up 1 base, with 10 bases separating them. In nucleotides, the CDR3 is TGTGCCAGCAGCTTGGTGACAGTACTCCAAGAGACCCAGTACTTC. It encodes CASSLVTVLQETQYF.

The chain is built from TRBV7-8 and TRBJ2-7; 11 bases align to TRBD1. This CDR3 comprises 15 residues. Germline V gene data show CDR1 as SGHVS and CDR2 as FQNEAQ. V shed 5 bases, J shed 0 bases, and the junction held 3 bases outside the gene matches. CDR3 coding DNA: TGTGCCAGCAGCGTAGGGACAGGGGGCTCCTACGAGCAGTACTTC. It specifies CASSVGTGGSYEQYF.

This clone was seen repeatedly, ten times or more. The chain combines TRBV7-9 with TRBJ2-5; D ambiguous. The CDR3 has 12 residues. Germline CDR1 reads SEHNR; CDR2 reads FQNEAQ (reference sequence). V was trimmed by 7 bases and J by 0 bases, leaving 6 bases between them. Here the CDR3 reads CASTWYQETQYF. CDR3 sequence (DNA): TGTGCCAGCACCTGGTACCAAGAGACCCAGTACTTC.

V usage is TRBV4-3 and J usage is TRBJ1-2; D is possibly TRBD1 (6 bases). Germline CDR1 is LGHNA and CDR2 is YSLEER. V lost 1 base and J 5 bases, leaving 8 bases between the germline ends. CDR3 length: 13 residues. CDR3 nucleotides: TGCGCCAGCAGCCAAGGGACAGAGTATGGCTACACCTTC. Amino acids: CASSQGTEYGYTF.

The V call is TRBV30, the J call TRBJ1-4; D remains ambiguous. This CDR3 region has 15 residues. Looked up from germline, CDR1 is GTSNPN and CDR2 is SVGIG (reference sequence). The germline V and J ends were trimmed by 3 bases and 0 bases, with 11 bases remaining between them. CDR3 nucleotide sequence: TGTGCCTGGAGCGAACCAAGTGCAACTAATGAAAAACTGTTTTTT. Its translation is CAWSEPSATNEKLFF.

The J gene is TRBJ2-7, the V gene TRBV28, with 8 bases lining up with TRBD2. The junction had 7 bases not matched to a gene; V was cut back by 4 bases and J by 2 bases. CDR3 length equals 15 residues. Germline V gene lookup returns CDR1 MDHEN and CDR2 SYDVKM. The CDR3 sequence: CASSSRVAGPYEQYF. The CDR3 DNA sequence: TGTGCCAGCAGTTCCCGGGTAGCGGGACCCTACGAGCAGTACTTC.

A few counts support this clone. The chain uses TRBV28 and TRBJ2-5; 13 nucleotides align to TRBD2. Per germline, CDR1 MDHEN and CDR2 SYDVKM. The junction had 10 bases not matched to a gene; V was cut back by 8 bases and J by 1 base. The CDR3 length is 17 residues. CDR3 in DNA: TGTGCCAGCTGGAGGACTAGCGGGAGAAGAGGCCAAGAGACCCAGTACTTC. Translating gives CASWRTSGRRGQETQYF.

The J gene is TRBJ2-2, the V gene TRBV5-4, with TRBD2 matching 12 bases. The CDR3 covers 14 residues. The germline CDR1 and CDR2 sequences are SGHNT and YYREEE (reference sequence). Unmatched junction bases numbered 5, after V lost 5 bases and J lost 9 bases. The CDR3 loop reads CASSTGTSGRELFF. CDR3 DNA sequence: TGTGCCAGCAGTACCGGGACTAGCGGGCGGGAGCTGTTTTTT. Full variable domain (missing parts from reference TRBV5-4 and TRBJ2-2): ETGVTQSPTHLIKTRGQQVTLRCSSQSGHNTVSWYQQALGQGPQFIFQYYREEENGRGNFPPRFSGLQFPNYSSELNVNALELDDSALYLCASSTGTSGRELFFGEGSRLTVL.

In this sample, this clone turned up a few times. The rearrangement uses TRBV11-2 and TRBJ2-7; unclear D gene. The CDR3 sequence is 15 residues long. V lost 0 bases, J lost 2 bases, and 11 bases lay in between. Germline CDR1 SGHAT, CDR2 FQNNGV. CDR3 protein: CASSLDRPDPYEQYF. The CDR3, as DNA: TGTGCCAGCAGCTTAGACAGACCAGACCCCTACGAGCAGTACTTC.

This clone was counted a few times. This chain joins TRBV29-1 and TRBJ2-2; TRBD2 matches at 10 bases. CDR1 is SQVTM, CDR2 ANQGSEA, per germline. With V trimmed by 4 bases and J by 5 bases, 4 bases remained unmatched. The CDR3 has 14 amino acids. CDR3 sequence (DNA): TGCAGCGTTGGGGTGACTAGCGGGACCGGGGAGCTGTTTTTT. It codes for CSVGVTSGTGELFF.

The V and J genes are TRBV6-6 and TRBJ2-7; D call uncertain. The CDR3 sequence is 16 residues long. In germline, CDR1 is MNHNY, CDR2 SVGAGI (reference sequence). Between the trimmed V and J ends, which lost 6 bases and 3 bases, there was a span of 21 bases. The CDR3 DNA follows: TGTGCCAGCAGGCCCACCGGGTTAGGGTCGGGCTACGAGCAGTACTTC. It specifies CASRPTGLGSGYEQYF.

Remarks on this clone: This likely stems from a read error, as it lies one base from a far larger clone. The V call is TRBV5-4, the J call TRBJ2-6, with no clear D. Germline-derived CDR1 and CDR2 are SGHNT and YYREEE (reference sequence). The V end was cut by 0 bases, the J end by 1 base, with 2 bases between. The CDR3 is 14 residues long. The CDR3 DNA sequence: TGTGCCAGCAGCTTGGAGTCTGGGGCCAACGTCCTGACTTTC. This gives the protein CASSLESGANVLTF.

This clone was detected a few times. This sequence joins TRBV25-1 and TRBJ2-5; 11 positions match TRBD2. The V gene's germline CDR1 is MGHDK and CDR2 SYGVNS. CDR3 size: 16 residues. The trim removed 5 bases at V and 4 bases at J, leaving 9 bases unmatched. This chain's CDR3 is CASSRGLAGGLETQYF. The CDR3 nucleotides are TGTGCCAGCAGTCGAGGGCTAGCGGGAGGATTAGAGACCCAGTACTTC.

This CDR3 reads CASSFSAGGRTDTQYF. CDR3 coding DNA: TGTGCCAGCAGCTTCAGTGCGGGAGGAAGGACAGATACGCAGTATTTT. The chain is built from TRBV11-3 and TRBJ2-3; 8 nucleotides align to TRBD2. V lost 3 bases, J lost 3 bases, and 8 bases stayed unmatched. Per germline, CDR1 SGHNT and CDR2 YENEEA. CDR3 length: 16 amino acids.

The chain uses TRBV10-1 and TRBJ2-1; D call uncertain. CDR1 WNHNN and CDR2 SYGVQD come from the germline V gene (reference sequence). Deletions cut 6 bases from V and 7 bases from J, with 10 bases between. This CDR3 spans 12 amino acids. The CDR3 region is CASSVGDNEQFF. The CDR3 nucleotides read TGCGCCAGCAGCGTAGGAGATAATGAGCAGTTCTTC.